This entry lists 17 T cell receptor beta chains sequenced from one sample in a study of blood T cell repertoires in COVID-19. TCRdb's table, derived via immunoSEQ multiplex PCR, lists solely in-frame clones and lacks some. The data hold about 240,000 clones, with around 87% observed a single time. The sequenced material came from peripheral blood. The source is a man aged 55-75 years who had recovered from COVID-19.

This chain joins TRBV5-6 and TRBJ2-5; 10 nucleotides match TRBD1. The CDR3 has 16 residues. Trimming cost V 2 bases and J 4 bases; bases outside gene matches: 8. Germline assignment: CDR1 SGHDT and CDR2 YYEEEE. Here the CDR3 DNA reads TGTGCCAGCAGCTTCCTTTTGACAGGGGGCGGAGAGACCCAGTACTTC. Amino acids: CASSFLLTGGGETQYF.

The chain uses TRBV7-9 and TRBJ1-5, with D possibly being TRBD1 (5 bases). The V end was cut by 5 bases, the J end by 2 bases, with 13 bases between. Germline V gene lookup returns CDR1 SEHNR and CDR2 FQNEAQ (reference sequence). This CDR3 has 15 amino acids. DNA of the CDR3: TGTGCCAGCAGCCCTGGGGGGGGTGGCAATCAGCCCCAGCATTTT. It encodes CASSPGGGGNQPQHF.

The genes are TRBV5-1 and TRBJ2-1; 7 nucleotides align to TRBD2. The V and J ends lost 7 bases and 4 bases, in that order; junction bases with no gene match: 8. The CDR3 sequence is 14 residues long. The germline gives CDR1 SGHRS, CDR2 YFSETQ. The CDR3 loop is CASALAALYNEQFF. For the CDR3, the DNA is TGCGCCAGCGCGCTAGCGGCCCTTTACAATGAGCAGTTCTTC.

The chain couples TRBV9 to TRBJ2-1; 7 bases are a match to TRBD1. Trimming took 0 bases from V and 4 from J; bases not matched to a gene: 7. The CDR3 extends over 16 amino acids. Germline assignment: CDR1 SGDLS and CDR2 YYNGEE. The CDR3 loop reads CASSVAADRSYNEQFF. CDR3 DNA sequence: TGTGCCAGCAGCGTAGCTGCGGACAGGTCTTACAATGAGCAGTTCTTC.

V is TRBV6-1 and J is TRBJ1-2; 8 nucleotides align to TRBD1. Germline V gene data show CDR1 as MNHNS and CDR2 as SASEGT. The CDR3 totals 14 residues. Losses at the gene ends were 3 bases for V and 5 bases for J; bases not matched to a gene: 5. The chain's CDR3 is CASSEAGGRYGYTF. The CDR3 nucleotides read TGTGCCAGCAGTGAGGCAGGGGGCAGATATGGCTACACCTTC.

CDR3 DNA: TGTGCCAGCTATGGACAAGACTCTGGAAACACCATATATTTT. Its protein product is CASYGQDSGNTIYF. The V and J genes are TRBV18 and TRBJ1-3; weak D call: TRBD1 (5 bases). Trimming took 7 bases from V and 0 from J, leaving 10 bases between them. The CDR3 length is 14 residues. Germline CDR1 reads KGHSH; CDR2 reads LQKENI.

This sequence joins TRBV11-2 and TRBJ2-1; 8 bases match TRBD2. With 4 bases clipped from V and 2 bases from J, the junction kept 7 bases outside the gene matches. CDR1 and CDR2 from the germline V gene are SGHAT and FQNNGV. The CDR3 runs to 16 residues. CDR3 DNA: TGTGCCAGCAGCTCTATTACGGGACTAGCCTACAATGAGCAGTTCTTC. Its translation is CASSSITGLAYNEQFF.

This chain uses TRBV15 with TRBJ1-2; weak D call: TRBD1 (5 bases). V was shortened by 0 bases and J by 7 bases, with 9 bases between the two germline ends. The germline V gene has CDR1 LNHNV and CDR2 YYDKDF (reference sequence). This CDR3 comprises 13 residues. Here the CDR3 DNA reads TGTGCCACCAGCAGAGAAAGGCAGGGTGGCTACACCTTC. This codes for CATSRERQGGYTF.

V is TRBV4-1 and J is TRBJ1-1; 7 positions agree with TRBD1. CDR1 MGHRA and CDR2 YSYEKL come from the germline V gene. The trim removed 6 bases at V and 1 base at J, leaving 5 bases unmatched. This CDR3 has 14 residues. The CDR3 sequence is CASRSQGGNTEAFF. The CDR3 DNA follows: TGCGCCAGCAGGTCCCAGGGGGGGAACACTGAAGCTTTCTTT.

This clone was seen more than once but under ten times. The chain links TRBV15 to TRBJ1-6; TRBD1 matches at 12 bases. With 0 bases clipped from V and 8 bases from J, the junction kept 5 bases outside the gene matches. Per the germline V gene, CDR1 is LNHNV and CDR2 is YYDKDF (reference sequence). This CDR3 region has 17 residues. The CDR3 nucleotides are TGTGCCACCAGCAGAGATTGGGGACAGGGGGCAGATTCACCCCTCCACTTT. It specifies CATSRDWGQGADSPLHF.

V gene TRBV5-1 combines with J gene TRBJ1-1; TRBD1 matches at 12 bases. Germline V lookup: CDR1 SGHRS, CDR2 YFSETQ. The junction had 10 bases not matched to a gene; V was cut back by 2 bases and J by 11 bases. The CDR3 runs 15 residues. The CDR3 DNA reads TGCGCCAGCAGCTTCGATTCCGGGACAGGGGGCAGCGCTTTCTTT. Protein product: CASSFDSGTGGSAFF. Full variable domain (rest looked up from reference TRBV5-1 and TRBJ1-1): KAGVTQTPRYLIKTRGQQVTLSCSPISGHRSVSWYQQTPGQGLQFLFEYFSETQRNKGNFPGRFSGRQFSNSRSEMNVSTLELGDSALYLCASSFDSGTGGSAFFGQGTRLTVV.

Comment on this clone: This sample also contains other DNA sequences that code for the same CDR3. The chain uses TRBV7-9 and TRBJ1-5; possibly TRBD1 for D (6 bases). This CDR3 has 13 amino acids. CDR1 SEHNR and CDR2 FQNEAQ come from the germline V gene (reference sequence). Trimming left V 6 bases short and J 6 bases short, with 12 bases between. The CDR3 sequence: CASSRGGGQPQHF. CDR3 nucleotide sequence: TGTGCCAGCAGTCGAGGGGGGGGTCAGCCCCAGCATTTT.

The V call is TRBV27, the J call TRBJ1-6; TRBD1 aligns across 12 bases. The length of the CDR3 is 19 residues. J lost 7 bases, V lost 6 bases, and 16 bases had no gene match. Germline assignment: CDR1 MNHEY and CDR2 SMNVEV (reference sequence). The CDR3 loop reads CASSPTRPGQGARNSPLHF. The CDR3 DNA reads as TGTGCCAGCAGCCCGACCCGGCCGGGACAGGGGGCGCGGAATTCACCCCTCCACTTT.

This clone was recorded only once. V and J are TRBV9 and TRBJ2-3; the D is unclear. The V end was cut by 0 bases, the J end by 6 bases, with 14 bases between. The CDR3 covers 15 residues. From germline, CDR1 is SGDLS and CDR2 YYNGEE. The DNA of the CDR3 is TGTGCCAGCAGCGTAGAGCTGGCGGTGTTCGATACGCAGTATTTT. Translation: CASSVELAVFDTQYF.

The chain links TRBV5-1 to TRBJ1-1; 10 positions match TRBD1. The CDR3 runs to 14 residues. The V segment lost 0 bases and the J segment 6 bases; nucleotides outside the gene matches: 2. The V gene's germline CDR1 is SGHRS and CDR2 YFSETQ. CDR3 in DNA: TGCGCCAGCAGCTTGGAGGGACAGGGGTCTGAAGCTTTCTTT. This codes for CASSLEGQGSEAFF.

Here the CDR3 reads CASSLVQDFGEQYF. The CDR3 nucleotides read TGTGCCAGCAGCTTGGTACAGGATTTTGGCGAGCAGTACTTC. V and J are TRBV5-6 and TRBJ2-7, with D perhaps TRBD1 (5 bases). Trimming pared 0 bases from V and 6 bases from J, leaving 13 bases between. The length of the CDR3 is 14 residues. CDR1 is SGHDT and CDR2 is YYEEEE in the germline V gene.

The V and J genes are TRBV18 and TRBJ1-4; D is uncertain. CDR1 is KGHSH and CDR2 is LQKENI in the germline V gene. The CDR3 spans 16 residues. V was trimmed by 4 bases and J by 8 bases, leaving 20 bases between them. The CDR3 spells CASSRLGVLVGEKLFF. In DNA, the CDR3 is TGTGCCAGCTCACGACTCGGGGTCCTAGTAGGGGAAAAACTGTTTTTT. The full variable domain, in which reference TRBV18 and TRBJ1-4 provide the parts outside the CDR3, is NAGVMQNPRHLVRRRGQEARLRCSPMKGHSHVYWYRQLPEEGLKFMVYLQKENIIDESGMPKERFSAEFPKEGPSILRIQQVVRGDSAAYFCASSRLGVLVGEKLFFGSGTQLSVL.